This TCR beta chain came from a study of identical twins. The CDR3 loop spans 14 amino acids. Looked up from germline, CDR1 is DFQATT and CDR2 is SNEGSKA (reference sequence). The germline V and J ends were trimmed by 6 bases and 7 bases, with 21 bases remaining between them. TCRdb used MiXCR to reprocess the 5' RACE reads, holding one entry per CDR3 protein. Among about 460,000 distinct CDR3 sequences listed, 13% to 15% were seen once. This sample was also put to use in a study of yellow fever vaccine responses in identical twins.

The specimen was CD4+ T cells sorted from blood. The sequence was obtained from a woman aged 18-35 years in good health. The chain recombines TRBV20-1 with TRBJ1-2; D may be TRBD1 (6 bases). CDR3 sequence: CSAQTGRGASGYTF. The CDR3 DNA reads TGCAGTGCCCAGACAGGCAGGGGCGCGAGTGGCTACACCTTC.